This T cell receptor beta chain appears in the sequencing data of a study of control samples from healthy donors and cancer patients. Here immunoSEQ multiplex PCR was the method, and the copy in TCRdb shows in-frame clones only, minus some. This table has about 93,000 clones, 88% appearing once. The CDR3 extends over 13 amino acids. V was trimmed by 5 bases and J by 4 bases, leaving 12 bases between them. Germline-derived CDR1 and CDR2 are SGHRS and YFSETQ. The receptor's source is a woman aged 70-85 years in good health. Sequenced input: blood. The chain combines TRBV5-1 with TRBJ1-1; the D is unclear. The CDR3 loop is CASRFSPGTEAFF. In DNA, the CDR3 is TGCGCCAGCAGATTTTCCCCCGGCACTGAAGCTTTCTTT.